This is a list of T cell receptor beta chains from one sample in a study of T cells in localized non-small cell lung cancer. Clones were read by immunoSEQ multiplex PCR, and TCRdb kept only the in-frame ones, dropping some. This table has more than 25,000 clones, 88% appearing once. The specimen comprised peripheral blood, sampled before any cancer treatment. The receptor set was obtained from a female donor of 60 years or more with stage III squamous cell lung carcinoma. The CDR3 runs from the conserved cysteine through the conserved F or W. The D gene is left open where the match is weak. Some rows have no size entry. The others give once, few or many, or a class for an expanded clone.

d_call	clone_size	v_call	j_call	cdr3_length	cdr3_nt	cdr3_aa
.	.	TRBV7-9	TRBJ1-1	13	TGTGCCAGCAGCCACCGGGGCGACACTGAAGCTTTCTTT	CASSHRGDTEAFF
.	.	TRBV6-5	TRBJ2-1	15	TGTGCCAGCAGTTACGCAGGTGGGGCTTACAATGAGCAGTTCTTC	CASSYAGGAYNEQFF
.	.	TRBV11-2	TRBJ2-5	15	TGTGCCAGCAGCAGCGGTCCGGGTCCCCAAGAGACCCAGTACTTC	CASSSGPGPQETQYF
.	.	TRBV2	TRBJ1-5	15	TGTGCCAGCAGTCTCGCTTCGGCTAGCAATCAGCCCCAGCATTTT	CASSLASASNQPQHF
.	.	TRBV7-2	TRBJ2-1	14	TGTGCCAGCAGCTTGAAAGGTGGGGGATTAGCCTCGTTCTTC	CASSLKGGGLASFF
TRBD2	.	TRBV5-1	TRBJ2-3	19	TGCGCCAGCAGCTTAGGGCTAGCGGGAGGCTGGGGTGGCGCAGATACGCAGTATTTT	CASSLGLAGGWGGADTQYF
.	.	TRBV11-2	TRBJ2-3	14	TGTGCCAGCAGCTTATCCGCGGGGACAGATACGCAGTATTTT	CASSLSAGTDTQYF
.	.	TRBV9	TRBJ2-5	12	TGTGCCAGCAGCGCCTCGAGGGAGACCCAGTACTTC	CASSASRETQYF
.	.	TRBV7-2	TRBJ1-2	15	TGTGCCAGCAACTTAGGGGCAGCCATGGCCGCAGGCTACACCTTC	CASNLGAAMAAGYTF
.	.	TRBV11-2	TRBJ1-4	14	TGTGCCAGCACCAATTGGGGGGGAGGCGAAAAACTGTTTTTT	CASTNWGGGEKLFF
.	.	TRBV13	TRBJ2-5	14	TGTGCCAGCAGCTTAGCATCGGCCCAAGAGACCCAGTACTTC	CASSLASAQETQYF
.	.	TRBV19	TRBJ1-2	13	TGTGCCAGTAGTACCGGACTGATCTATGGCTACACCTTC	CASSTGLIYGYTF
TRBD1	.	TRBV9	TRBJ1-4	16	TGTGCCAGCAGCGTGGGGACAGGGGGCGAGGCGGGAAAACTGTTTTTT	CASSVGTGGEAGKLFF
TRBD2	once	TRBV7-8	TRBJ2-7	17	TGTGCCAGCAGTCATGGCCCCGGCGGGCGGGGGACGTACGAGCAGTACTTC	CASSHGPGGRGTYEQYF
.	.	TRBV28	TRBJ2-1	12	TGTGCCAGCAGTTTATCTGGGGGGGAGCAGTTCTTC	CASSLSGGEQFF
.	.	TRBV5-8	TRBJ2-1	14	TGTGCCAGCAGCCCGGGCCCACGGAGGAATGAGCAGTTCTTC	CASSPGPRRNEQFF
TRBD1	.	TRBV9	TRBJ1-1	19	TGTGCCAGCAGCTCCGGACAGGGTCGAGGCCCCCCCCTTCGGACTGAAGCTTTCTTT	CASSSGQGRGPPLRTEAFF
TRBD2	.	TRBV27	TRBJ2-5	16	TGTGCCAGCAGTCACTATACTAGCGGGGAGCCAGAGACCCAGTACTTC	CASSHYTSGEPETQYF
.	.	TRBV11-2	TRBJ2-5	14	TGTGCCAGCAGCTTAGATAGGTTCCAAGAGACCCAGTACTTC	CASSLDRFQETQYF
.	.	TRBV7-9	TRBJ1-3	15	TGTGCCAGCAGCCCCGGGTTTCGATTTGGAAACACCATATATTTT	CASSPGFRFGNTIYF
.	.	TRBV9	TRBJ1-1	17	TGTGCCAGCAGCGAGGGCCCCGGGGGGCGCGTAGGCACTGAAGCTTTCTTT	CASSEGPGGRVGTEAFF
.	.	TRBV5-8	TRBJ1-1	15	TGTGCCAGCAGCTTCCTGGAAAGCATGAACACTGAAGCTTTCTTT	CASSFLESMNTEAFF
.	few	TRBV7-9	TRBJ2-5	13	TGTGCCAGCAGCCCGGGGCGATGGGAGACCCAGTACTTC	CASSPGRWETQYF
TRBD1	.	TRBV9	TRBJ2-2	16	TGTGCCAGCAGCTTAGGGACAGGGGGCATTACCGGGGAGCTGTTTTTT	CASSLGTGGITGELFF
.	.	TRBV7-8	TRBJ2-7	12	TGTGCCAGCAGCTCCCTTAACTACGAGCAGTACTTC	CASSSLNYEQYF
TRBD2	.	TRBV2	TRBJ2-3	13	TGTGCCAGCAAGGCGGGAGAGGCAGATACGCAGTATTTT	CASKAGEADTQYF
.	once	TRBV18	TRBJ2-5	12	TGTGCCAGCTCACCACCTGGAGAGACCCAGTACTTC	CASSPPGETQYF
.	.	TRBV5-4	TRBJ2-1	14	TGTGCCAGCTCCTCCTTGGAGACAGCAAATGAGCAGTTCTTC	CASSSLETANEQFF
.	.	TRBV5-4	TRBJ2-5	11	TGTGCCAGCAGCTTCCAAGAGACCCAGTACTTC	CASSFQETQYF